This paragraph covers one TCR beta chain sequence. Its target is not known. In TCRdb, the multiplex PCR reads were re-called with MiXCR into one record per CDR3 protein. The sample consists of under 350,000 distinct CDR3 sequences, over 30% of them appearing once. Samples came from axillary lymph nodes draining the breast cancer. This sample stems from a study of breast tumors, draining lymph nodes, adjacent tissues. This CDR3 contains 13 residues. V shed 5 bases and J 10 bases; nucleotides not matched to a gene: 7. Germline V gene data show CDR1 as SGHRS and CDR2 as YFSETQ. Findings of the study overall: Compared with basal-like, luminal-like tumors shared significantly more repertoire with nontumor tissue. That most tumor T cells come from lymph nodes remained unproven. Tumor repertoires ranked between lymph nodes and nontumor tissue in diversity, with V and J gene preferences. Data fit most tumor T cells coming from lymph node, expanding in tumor.

Sequenced input: axillary lymph node tissue. The rearrangement links TRBV5-1 to TRBJ1-4; 8 bases match TRBD1. This TCR came from a female donor with breast cancer. Some clones in this sample may be carry-over from other donors' samples. CDR3 loop: CASSDRGEGKLFF. The CDR3, as DNA: TGCGCCAGCAGTGACAGGGGTGAGGGAAAACTGTTTTTT.